This T cell receptor beta chain was obtained from a study of T cell responses to AZD1222 COVID-19 vaccine. CDR3 length equals 15 residues. Trimming removed 0 bases from V and 3 bases from J, with 9 bases in between. The germline V gene encodes CDR1 KGHSY and CDR2 FQNENV. This clone appeared once. Its antigen is still unknown. Data came from immunoSEQ multiplex PCR; TCRdb stores just in-frame clones and leaves some out. The sample records about 140,000 clones, more than 80% being singletons. The study's findings and limits: It was only after the peak T cell response that any repertoires were sampled. Among AZD1222 vaccinees, only five to seven were seropositive at baseline.

The receptor comes from an adult in good health. The chain links TRBV16 to TRBJ1-5; D remains unclear. Sequencing used peripheral blood, obtained on day 0 of MenACWY control vaccination. Here the CDR3 reads CASSQSAKSNQPQHF. CDR3 sequence (DNA): TGTGCCAGCAGCCAATCGGCAAAGTCCAATCAGCCCCAGCATTTT.